Presented here are 9 T cell receptor beta chains from one specimen sequenced in a study of beta chain features in type 1 diabetes. The entirety of the isolated RNA underwent reverse transcription, so expressed TCRB transcripts were sequenced. Only in-frame clones appear in the TCRdb table, and some are missing; sequencing was by immunoSEQ multiplex PCR. This table has 35,000 to 45,000 clones, roughly 64% appearing once. The sequenced sample consisted of Tregs from blood. The receptors come from a woman under 40 in good health.

This clone was observed a few times. The V gene is TRBV5-1, the J gene TRBJ2-1; TRBD1 matches 9 bases. Germline assignment: CDR1 SGHRS and CDR2 YFSETQ. There are 14 residues in the CDR3. J was trimmed by 8 bases and V by 2 bases; bases with no gene match: 5. CDR3 nucleotides: TGCGCCAGCAGCTTACAGGGGGCTGGCGATGAGCAGTTCTTC. As protein: CASSLQGAGDEQFF.

V usage is TRBV5-4 and J usage is TRBJ2-5; maybe TRBD1 (5 bases). Germline V gene data show CDR1 as SGHNT and CDR2 as YYREEE (reference sequence). V gave up 1 base and J gave up 2 bases, with 9 bases separating them. This CDR3 is built from 14 residues. The CDR3 is CASSLKQAQETQYF. The CDR3 region has the DNA TGTGCCAGCAGCTTGAAACAGGCGCAAGAGACCCAGTACTTC.

The chain carries TRBV28 and TRBJ1-3; D remains unclear. The CDR3 runs to 17 residues. The ends were cut back, 5 bases at V and 4 bases at J, with 21 bases in the middle. CDR1 is MDHEN, CDR2 SYDVKM, per germline. As DNA, the CDR3 is TGTGCCAGCAGTCCACACTCGAGGCGGTCGTCCGGAAACACCATATATTTT. Its translation is CASSPHSRRSSGNTIYF. The full variable domain, rest sourced from reference TRBV28 and TRBJ1-3, is DVKVTQSSRYLVKRTGEKVFLECVQDMDHENMFWYRQDPGLGLRLIYFSYDVKMKEKGDIPEGYSVSREKKERFSLILESASTNQTSMYLCASSPHSRRSSGNTIYFGEGSWLTVV.

The V and J genes are TRBV14 and TRBJ1-5, with unresolved D. The germline V gene encodes CDR1 SGHDN and CDR2 FVKESK. The germline V and J ends were trimmed by 0 bases and 9 bases, with 6 bases remaining between them. The CDR3 extends over 12 amino acids. CDR3: CASSQDHGPQHF. CDR3 sequence (DNA): TGTGCCAGCAGCCAAGATCACGGGCCCCAGCATTTT.

V usage is TRBV11-2 and J usage is TRBJ2-7, with TRBD1 identical over 8 bases. The V and J ends lost 5 bases and 6 bases, in that order; junction bases with no gene match: 9. The CDR3 runs to 14 residues. Looked up from germline, CDR1 is SGHAT and CDR2 is FQNNGV. In DNA form, the CDR3 reads TGTGCCAGCAGCCTATCGACAGGGGTTGTCGAGCAGTACTTC. Translation gives CASSLSTGVVEQYF.

The chain is built from TRBV7-3 and TRBJ2-3, with D tentatively TRBD2 (5 bases). The germline V and J ends were trimmed by 5 bases and 5 bases, with 11 bases remaining between them. Germline V gene sequence: CDR1 SGHTA, CDR2 FQGTGA. This CDR3 is built from 13 residues. This chain's CDR3 is CASSPERGDTQYF. CDR3 in DNA: TGTGCCAGCAGCCCCGAACGGGGAGATACGCAGTATTTT.

This sequence joins TRBV5-1 and TRBJ1-1; D remains unclear. The CDR3 is 14 residues long. Trimming stripped 4 bases from V and 4 bases from J, with 14 bases between. The germline CDR1 and CDR2 sequences are SGHRS and YFSETQ. The CDR3 coding sequence is TGCGCCAGCAGCCGAGGACTGACTACCACTGAAGCTTTCTTT. Translation gives CASSRGLTTTEAFF.

The J gene is TRBJ2-1, the V gene TRBV19; the match to TRBD2 covers 12 bases. The V segment lost 4 bases and the J segment 5 bases; nucleotides outside the gene matches: 3. This CDR3 has 15 residues. Germline CDR1 and CDR2: LNHDA and SQIVND (reference sequence). For the CDR3, the DNA is TGTGCCAGTAGTAGACTAGCGGGAGTCAACAATGAGCAGTTCTTC. It is translated as CASSRLAGVNNEQFF.

The rearrangement uses TRBV7-6 and TRBJ2-7, with 13 bases matching TRBD2. Germline V gene lookup returns CDR1 SGHVS and CDR2 FNYEAQ. The CDR3 covers 15 residues. V shed 6 bases and J 5 bases; nucleotides not matched to a gene: 7. CDR3 DNA sequence: TGTGCCAGCAGTCACAGACTAGCGGGAGGCAACGAGCAGTACTTC. As protein: CASSHRLAGGNEQYF. The full variable domain, with the rest looked up from reference TRBV7-6 and TRBJ2-7, is GAGVSQSPRYKVTKRGQDVALRCDPISGHVSLYWYRQALGQGPEFLTYFNYEAQQDKSGLPNDRFSAERPEGSISTLTIQRTEQRDSAMYRCASSHRLAGGNEQYFGPGTRLTVT.